This paragraph covers one T cell receptor beta chain sequence. Its antigen is still unknown. The CDR3 spans 17 residues. With 3 bases clipped from V and 0 bases from J, the junction kept 8 bases outside the gene matches. CDR1 and CDR2 (germline): SGHRS, YFSETQ. The source of the sample is a study of T cell responses to AZD1222 COVID-19 vaccine. The study's findings and limits: Donors skewed white British and female; clonal diversity was possibly underestimated. Following two doses of AZD1222, Spike-specific TCR breadth and depth rose. The study found vaccine-associated CD4 TCRs spanning spike, dominant at 160-218 and 743-854.

Libraries were prepared by immunoSEQ multiplex PCR; TCRdb keeps only in-frame clonotypes and omits some of them. The sample lists about 140,000 clones, about 86% seen once, with 5.1% in the top ten. Researchers grouped second doses given at about 4 or about 12 weeks into one pool. The material sequenced was peripheral blood, taken 28 days after the second AZD1222 dose. V usage is TRBV5-1 and J usage is TRBJ2-2, with 7 bases lining up with TRBD1. This clonotype was sampled from an adult who received the AZD1222 COVID-19 vaccine. In nucleotides, the CDR3 is TGCGCCAGCAGCTCCACAGGGGACCCTTCGAACACCGGGGAGCTGTTTTTT. It yields the protein CASSSTGDPSNTGELFF.